This T cell receptor (beta chain) is from a study of T cell changes during pregnancy in multiple sclerosis. Data came from immunoSEQ multiplex PCR; TCRdb stores just in-frame clones and leaves some out. The top ten hold about 1% of the sample, which has 100,000 or so clones, roughly 93% seen once. Germline V gene lookup returns CDR1 SGDLS and CDR2 YYNGEE. Trimming took 2 bases from V and 2 from J; bases not matched to a gene: 9. The CDR3 covers 17 residues. The clonotype originates from a female donor with multiple sclerosis, enrolled in a pregnancy study. The sample was peripheral blood, taken before pregnancy. The gene calls are TRBV9 and TRBJ2-2; 7 bases agree with TRBD2. The CDR3 here is CASSVLSGAFNTGELFF. In DNA form, the CDR3 reads TGTGCCAGCAGCGTGTTGAGCGGGGCCTTTAACACCGGGGAGCTGTTTTTT.